A selection of T cell receptor beta chains follows, all from one sample in a study of response to subunit inactivated influenza vaccine. In TCRdb, the RT-PCR reads were re-called with MiXCR into one record per CDR3 protein. The sample holds 600,000 to 700,000 distinct CDR3 sequences, 12% to 15% seen once. The material sequenced was PBMCs from blood, taken roughly 15 days before vaccination. The receptors come from a man aged 50 or older who received an inactivated influenza vaccine. CDR3s include the opening cysteine and the closing phenylalanine or tryptophan. The D gene is left open where the match is weak. A row's size may be missing; if present it is once, few, many or a size class.

TRBJ2-1 few TRBV5-1 - CASSLDWRGPNEQFF TGCGCCAGCAGCTTGGACTGGCGGGGGCCTAATGAGCAGTTCTTC
TRBJ1-1 - TRBV5-4 TRBD1 CASRPGQDTEAFF TGTGCCAGCAGACCGGGACAGGACACTGAAGCTTTCTTT
TRBJ2-7 - TRBV29-1 - CSAEGLEGLSNEQYF TGCAGCGCGGAAGGTCTTGAGGGACTGTCCAATGAGCAGTACTTC
TRBJ1-2 many TRBV12-3/TRBV12-4 - CASSPRGPLTLYGYTF TGTGCCAGCAGCCCTCGTGGGCCACTCACTCTCTATGGCTACACCTTC
TRBJ2-2 few TRBV28 - CASLDTGELFF TGTGCCAGCCTTGACACCGGGGAGCTGTTTTTT
TRBJ2-2 many TRBV12-3/TRBV12-4 TRBD1 CASSPGQGSGELFF TGTGCCAGCAGTCCGGGACAGGGTTCGGGGGAGCTGTTTTTT
TRBJ2-2 few TRBV7-2 - CASSTDGYTGELFF TGTGCCAGCAGCACAGATGGTTACACCGGGGAGCTGTTTTTT
TRBJ2-1 many TRBV4-3 - CASSQTDSTYNEQFF TGCGCCAGCAGCCAGACCGACTCAACCTACAATGAGCAGTTCTTC
TRBJ2-2 many TRBV19 - CATSRGATHTGELFF TGTGCCACCAGCAGAGGGGCCACGCACACCGGGGAGCTGTTTTTT
TRBJ2-2 many TRBV7-9 TRBD1 CASSATDRGRSGELFF TGTGCCAGCAGCGCCACCGACAGGGGGCGTAGCGGGGAGCTGTTTTTT
TRBJ2-1 many TRBV7-3 - CASSLTTGRNEQFF TGTGCCAGCAGCTTAACTACAGGGAGGAATGAGCAGTTCTTC
TRBJ2-1 many TRBV20-1 TRBD2 CSAHGGTSQISYNEQFF TGCAGTGCCCACGGGGGGACCAGCCAAATCTCCTACAATGAGCAGTTCTTC
TRBJ1-2 - TRBV6-6 - CASSYSRVEGYTF TGTGCCAGCAGCTATTCCAGGGTAGAGGGCTACACCTTC
TRBJ2-1 few TRBV6-2/TRBV6-3 TRBD2 CASTKSGGDYNEQFF TGTGCCAGCACTAAAAGCGGGGGCGACTACAATGAGCAGTTCTTC
TRBJ2-1 many TRBV4-3 - CASSVDSGYHYEQFF TGCGCCAGCAGCGTCGACAGCGGCTACCACTATGAGCAGTTCTTC
TRBJ2-7 few TRBV2 TRBD2 CASSEATSEREPQTYEQYF TGTGCCAGCAGTGAAGCGACTTCCGAGCGGGAGCCTCAAACCTACGAGCAGTACTTC
TRBJ1-1 - TRBV20-1 TRBD1 CSWAGQADTEAFF TGCAGCTGGGCGGGACAGGCGGACACTGAAGCTTTCTTT
TRBJ2-7 - TRBV5-1 - CASSDPQGTYEQYF TGCGCCAGCAGCGACCCCCAGGGTACCTACGAGCAGTACTTC
TRBJ1-5 few TRBV4-1 TRBD1 CASSRPGQGNNQPQHF TGCGCCAGCAGCCGACCGGGACAGGGGAACAATCAGCCCCAGCATTTT
TRBJ2-1 few TRBV12-3/TRBV12-4 TRBD2 CASSFSGGAYNEQFF TGTGCCAGCAGTTTTTCGGGGGGGGCCTACAATGAGCAGTTCTTC
TRBJ1-2 - TRBV2 - CASSVMGQNYGYTF TGTGCCAGCAGTGTGATGGGGCAGAACTATGGCTACACCTTC
TRBJ2-2 - TRBV2 TRBD2 CASSVGRGRNTGELFF TGTGCCAGCAGTGTCGGGCGGGGGAGAAACACCGGGGAGCTGTTTTTT
TRBJ1-2 few TRBV5-1 - CASSLGIRVEDYGYTF TGCGCCAGCAGCTTGGGTATCAGGGTTGAAGACTATGGCTACACCTTC
TRBJ2-2 - TRBV25-1 - CASSVTSTNTGELFF TGTGCCAGCAGTGTGACATCGACGAACACCGGGGAGCTGTTTTTT
TRBJ2-1 - TRBV10-3 TRBD2 CAISTSGRDEQFF TGTGCCATCAGTACTAGCGGGAGGGATGAGCAGTTCTTC
TRBJ2-1 many TRBV12-3/TRBV12-4 TRBD2 CASRLAGGLNEQFF TGTGCCAGCAGGTTAGCGGGAGGGCTCAATGAGCAGTTCTTC
TRBJ1-5 - TRBV18 - CASSLGETNQPQHF TGTGCCAGCTCACTCGGGGAGACCAATCAGCCCCAGCATTTT
TRBJ2-2 few TRBV2 TRBD2 CASSNGLAGGPGTGELFF TGTGCCAGCAGTAACGGACTAGCGGGAGGGCCGGGAACCGGGGAGCTGTTTTTT
TRBJ2-7 - TRBV11-2 - CASSLWQGYNEQYF TGTGCCAGCAGCTTATGGCAGGGGTACAACGAGCAGTACTTC
TRBJ2-1 few TRBV6-5 TRBD2 CASSYWTGTSGSYEQFF TGTGCCAGCAGTTACTGGACCGGGACTAGCGGGAGTTATGAGCAGTTCTTC
TRBJ1-6 many TRBV5-6 - CASSFVGSPLHF TGTGCCAGCAGCTTTGTCGGCTCACCCCTCCACTTT
TRBJ2-5 many TRBV7-2 - CASTQDSLYQETQYF TGTGCCAGCACCCAGGACAGCCTATACCAAGAGACCCAGTACTTC